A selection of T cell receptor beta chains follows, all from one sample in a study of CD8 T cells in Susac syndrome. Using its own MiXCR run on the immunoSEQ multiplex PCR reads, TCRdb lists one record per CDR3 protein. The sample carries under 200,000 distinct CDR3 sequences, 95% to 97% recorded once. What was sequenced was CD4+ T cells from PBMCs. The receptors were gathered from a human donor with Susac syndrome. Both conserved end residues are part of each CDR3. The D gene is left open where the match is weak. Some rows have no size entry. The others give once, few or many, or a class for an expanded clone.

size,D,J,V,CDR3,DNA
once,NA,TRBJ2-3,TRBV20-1,CSASIVADTQYF,TGCAGTGCTAGCATCGTGGCAGATACGCAGTATTTT
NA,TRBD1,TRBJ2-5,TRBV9,CASSGDRQETQYF,TGTGCCAGCAGCGGGGACAGACAAGAGACCCAGTACTTC
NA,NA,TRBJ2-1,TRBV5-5,CASSFENPPEQFF,TGTGCCAGCAGCTTCGAGAATCCACCCGAGCAGTTCTTC
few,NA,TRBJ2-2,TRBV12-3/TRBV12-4,CASRVNTGELFF,TGTGCCAGCAGAGTTAACACCGGGGAGCTGTTTTTT
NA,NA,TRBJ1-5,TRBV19,CASSVTDPSQPQHF,TGTGCCAGTAGTGTGACAGATCCAAGTCAGCCCCAGCATTTT
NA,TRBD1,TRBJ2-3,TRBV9,CASSAGGRDTQYF,TGTGCCAGCAGCGCAGGGGGACGGGATACGCAGTATTTT
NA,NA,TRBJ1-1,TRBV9,CASSVGGAGMNTEAFF,TGTGCCAGCAGCGTAGGGGGGGCGGGAATGAACACTGAAGCTTTCTTT
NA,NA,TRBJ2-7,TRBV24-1,CATSDVNEQYF,TGTGCCACCAGTGATGTAAACGAGCAGTACTTC
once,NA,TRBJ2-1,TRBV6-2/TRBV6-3,CASSYSIPYNEQFF,TGTGCCAGCAGTTACTCGATCCCTTACAATGAGCAGTTCTTC
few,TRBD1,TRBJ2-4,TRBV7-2,CASSAGTEGKNIQYF,TGTGCCAGCAGCGCCGGGACAGAAGGCAAAAACATTCAGTACTTC
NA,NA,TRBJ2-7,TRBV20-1,CSAPVEGAREQYF,TGCAGTGCTCCTGTGGAAGGGGCGCGCGAGCAGTACTTC
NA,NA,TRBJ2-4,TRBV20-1,CSAEGWAKNIQYF,TGCAGTGCTGAGGGGTGGGCCAAAAACATTCAGTACTTC
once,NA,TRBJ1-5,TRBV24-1,CATSDPTPNSTYSNQPQHF,TGTGCCACCAGTGATCCGACCCCAAATAGCACCTATAGCAATCAGCCCCAGCATTTT
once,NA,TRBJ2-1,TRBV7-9,CASSSSSFSNEQFF,TGTGCCAGCAGCTCCTCCTCGTTCTCAAATGAGCAGTTCTTC
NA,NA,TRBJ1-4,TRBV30,CAGRGEGKLFF,TGCGCTGGGCGCGGGGAGGGAAAACTGTTTTTT
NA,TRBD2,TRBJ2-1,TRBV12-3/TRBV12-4,CASSSAGLPNEQFF,TGTGCCAGCAGTTCCGCGGGACTACCTAATGAGCAGTTCTTC
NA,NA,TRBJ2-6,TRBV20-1,CSARDSQSGANVLTF,TGCAGTGCTAGAGATAGCCAGTCTGGGGCCAACGTCCTGACTTTC
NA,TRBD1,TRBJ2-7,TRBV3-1,CASSQGSGQGANEQYF,TGTGCCAGCAGCCAAGGGTCGGGACAGGGCGCTAACGAGCAGTACTTC
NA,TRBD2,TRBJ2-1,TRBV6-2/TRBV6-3,CASSSPNTGTSGRRNEQFF,TGTGCCAGCAGTTCACCAAATACCGGGACTAGCGGGAGGAGGAATGAGCAGTTCTTC
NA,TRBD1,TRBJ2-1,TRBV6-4,CASKIQGQNEQFF,TGTGCCAGCAAGATACAGGGGCAAAATGAGCAGTTCTTC
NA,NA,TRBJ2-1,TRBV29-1,CSVVGLLINNEQFF,TGCAGCGTTGTGGGGCTCCTGATCAACAATGAGCAGTTCTTC
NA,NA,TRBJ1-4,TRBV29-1,CSVWVKVNEKLFF,TGCAGCGTTTGGGTAAAGGTTAATGAAAAACTGTTTTTT
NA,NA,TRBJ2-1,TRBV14,CASSQDQGNYNEQFF,TGTGCCAGCAGCCAAGATCAGGGGAACTACAATGAGCAGTTCTTC
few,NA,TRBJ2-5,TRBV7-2,CASSFGGAETQYF,TGTGCCAGCAGCTTCGGAGGTGCGGAGACCCAGTACTTC
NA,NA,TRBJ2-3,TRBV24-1,CATSGDSDTQYF,TGTGCCACCAGTGGAGACTCAGATACGCAGTATTTT
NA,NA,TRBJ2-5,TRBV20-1,CSASTVQETQYF,TGCAGTGCATCGACTGTCCAAGAGACCCAGTACTTC
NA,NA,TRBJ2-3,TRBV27,CASSLRTASTDTQYF,TGTGCCAGCAGTTTAAGGACAGCTAGCACAGATACGCAGTATTTT
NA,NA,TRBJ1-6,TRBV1,CTSSPTQAHAIYSYNSPLHF,TGCACCAGCAGCCCCACTCAAGCCCACGCGATCTACTCCTATAATTCACCCCTCCACTTT
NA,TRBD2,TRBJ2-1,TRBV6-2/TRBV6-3,CASSYEWTSGNEQFF,TGTGCCAGCAGTTACGAGTGGACTAGCGGTAATGAGCAGTTCTTC
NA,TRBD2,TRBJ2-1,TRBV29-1,CSVDVAGIYNEQFF,TGCAGCGTTGACGTAGCGGGAATTTACAATGAGCAGTTCTTC
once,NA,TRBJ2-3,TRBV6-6,CASSYGGARTDTQYF,TGTGCCAGCAGTTACGGGGGGGCCCGGACAGATACGCAGTATTTT
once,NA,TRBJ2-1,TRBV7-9,CASSASASYNEQFF,TGTGCCAGCAGCGCCAGCGCATCTTACAATGAGCAGTTCTTC
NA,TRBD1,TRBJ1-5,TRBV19,CASSTLTGGRGQPQHF,TGTGCCAGTAGTACCCTTACAGGGGGCAGGGGTCAGCCCCAGCATTTT
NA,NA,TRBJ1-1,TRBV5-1,CASNPDRNTEAFF,TGCGCCAGCAACCCGGACAGGAACACTGAAGCTTTCTTT
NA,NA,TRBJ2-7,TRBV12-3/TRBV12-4,CASSGGGSSYEQYF,TGTGCCAGCAGCGGCGGAGGGAGCTCCTACGAGCAGTACTTC
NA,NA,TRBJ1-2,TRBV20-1,CSANPSGTYGYTF,TGCAGTGCTAACCCTTCAGGGACCTATGGCTACACCTTC
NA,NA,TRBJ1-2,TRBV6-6,CASSLVRDGYTF,TGTGCCAGCAGTCTTGTCAGGGACGGCTACACCTTC
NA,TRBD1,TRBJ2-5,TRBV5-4,CASSPDRGDKETQYF,TGTGCCAGCAGCCCCGACAGGGGGGACAAAGAGACCCAGTACTTC
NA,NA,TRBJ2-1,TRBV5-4,CASSLLYEQFF,TGTGCCAGCAGCTTGTTGTATGAGCAGTTCTTC
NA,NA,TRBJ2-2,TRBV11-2,CASGERGSDTGELFF,TGTGCCAGCGGGGAGAGGGGGTCGGACACCGGGGAGCTGTTTTTT
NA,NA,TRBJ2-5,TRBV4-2,CASSFTKGGTQYF,TGTGCCAGCAGCTTTACTAAGGGGGGGACCCAGTACTTC
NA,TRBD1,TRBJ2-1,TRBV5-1,CASSLGTAIEQFF,TGCGCCAGCAGCCTCGGGACAGCCATTGAGCAGTTCTTC
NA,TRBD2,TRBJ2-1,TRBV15,CATSRDLGLAGNNEQFF,TGTGCCACCAGCAGAGATCTCGGACTAGCGGGAAACAATGAGCAGTTCTTC
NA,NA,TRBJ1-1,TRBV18,CASSPGREAFF,TGTGCCAGCTCACCGGGGCGTGAAGCTTTCTTT
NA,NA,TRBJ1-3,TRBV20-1,CSARTTGNTIYF,TGCAGTGCTCGGACAACCGGAAACACCATATATTTT
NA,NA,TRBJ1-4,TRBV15,CATSGRRGGRGEKLFF,TGTGCCACCAGCGGAAGGAGAGGAGGCAGAGGCGAAAAACTGTTTTTT
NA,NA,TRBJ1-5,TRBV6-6,CASSNGWQPQHF,TGTGCCAGCAGTAACGGTTGGCAGCCCCAGCATTTT
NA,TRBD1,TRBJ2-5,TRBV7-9,CASSQGQTQETQYF,TGTGCCAGCAGCCAGGGACAGACACAAGAGACCCAGTACTTC
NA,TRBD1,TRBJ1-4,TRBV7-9,CASSRGTGTEEKLFF,TGTGCCAGCAGTCGCGGGACAGGTACAGAAGAAAAACTGTTTTTT
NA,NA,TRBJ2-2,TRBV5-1,CASSLSLLATGELFF,TGCGCCAGCAGCTTATCTCTACTAGCCACCGGGGAGCTGTTTTTT
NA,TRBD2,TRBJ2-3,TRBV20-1,CSARDVSGGVWDTQYF,TGCAGTGCTAGAGATGTCAGCGGGGGGGTTTGGGATACGCAGTATTTT
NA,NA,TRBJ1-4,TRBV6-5,CASRPSGRGEKLFF,TGTGCCAGCAGACCAAGTGGGCGAGGGGAAAAACTGTTTTTT
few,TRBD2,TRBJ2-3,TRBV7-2,CASSATSGSGVTQYF,TGTGCCAGCAGCGCCACTAGCGGGAGTGGGGTTACGCAGTATTTT
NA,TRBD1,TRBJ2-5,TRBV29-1,CSVGRGRETQYF,TGCAGCGTCGGCAGGGGGCGGGAGACCCAGTACTTC
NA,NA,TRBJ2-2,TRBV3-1,CASSQVSHRELFF,TGTGCCAGCAGCCAAGTTAGCCACCGGGAGCTGTTTTTT